This T cell receptor beta chain was profiled in a study of T cell repertoires in cytomegalovirus infection. This clonotype occurred a few times. Trimming took 0 bases from V and 3 from J, leaving 6 bases between them. The germline V gene has CDR1 MNHEY and CDR2 SMNVEV (reference sequence). The CDR3 sequence is 13 residues long. TCRdb re-analysed the reads in MiXCR, keeping a single row per CDR3 protein. The table shows about 360,000 distinct CDR3 sequences, with about a sixth occurring only once. The receptor comes from a human donor in good health (CMV status not recorded). Some clones in this sample may be carry-over from other donors' samples. The chain joins TRBV27 to TRBJ2-7; D might be TRBD2 (6 bases). Sequencing was done on a sample of PBMCs. CDR3 in amino acids: CASSLSEGYEQYF. CDR3 in DNA: TGTGCCAGCAGTTTATCGGAGGGCTACGAGCAGTACTTC.